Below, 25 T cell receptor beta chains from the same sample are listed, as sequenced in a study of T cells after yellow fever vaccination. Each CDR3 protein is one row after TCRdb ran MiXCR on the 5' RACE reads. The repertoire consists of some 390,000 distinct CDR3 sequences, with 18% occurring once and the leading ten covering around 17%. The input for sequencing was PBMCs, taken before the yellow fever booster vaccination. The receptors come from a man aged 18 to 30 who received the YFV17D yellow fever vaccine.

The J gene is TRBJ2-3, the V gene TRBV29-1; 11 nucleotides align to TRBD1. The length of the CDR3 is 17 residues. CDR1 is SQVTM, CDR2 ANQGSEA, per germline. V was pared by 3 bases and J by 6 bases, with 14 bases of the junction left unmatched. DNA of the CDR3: TGCAGCGTTGACGACCCTCGAGGACAGGGGGCGCCGGATACGCAGTATTTT. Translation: CSVDDPRGQGAPDTQYF.

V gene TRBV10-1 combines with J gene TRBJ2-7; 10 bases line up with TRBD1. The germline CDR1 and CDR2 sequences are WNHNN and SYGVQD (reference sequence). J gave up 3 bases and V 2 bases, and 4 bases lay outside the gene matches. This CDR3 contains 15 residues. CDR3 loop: CASSEGDRGVYEQYF. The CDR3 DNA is TGCGCCAGCAGTGAGGGGGACAGGGGTGTCTACGAGCAGTACTTC.

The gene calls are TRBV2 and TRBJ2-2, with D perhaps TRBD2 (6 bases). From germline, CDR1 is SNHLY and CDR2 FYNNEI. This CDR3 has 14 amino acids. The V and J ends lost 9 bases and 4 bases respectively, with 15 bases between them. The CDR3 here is CASVIGTSTGELFF. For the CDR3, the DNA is TGTGCCAGTGTGATCGGGACTTCCACCGGGGAGCTGTTTTTT.

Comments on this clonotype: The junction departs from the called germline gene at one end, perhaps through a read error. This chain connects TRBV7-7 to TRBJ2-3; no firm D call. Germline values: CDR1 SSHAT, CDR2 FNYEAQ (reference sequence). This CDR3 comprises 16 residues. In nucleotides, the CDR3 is TGTGCTAGCAGCCCAGTTTTAGGCCGTAGCACAGATACGCAGTATTTT. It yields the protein CASSPVLGRSTDTQYF.

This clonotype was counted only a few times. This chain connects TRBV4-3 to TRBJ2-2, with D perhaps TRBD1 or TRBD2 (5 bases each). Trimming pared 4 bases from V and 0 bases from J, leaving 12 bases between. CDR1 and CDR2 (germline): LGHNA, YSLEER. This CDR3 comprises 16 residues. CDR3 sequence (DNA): TGCGCCAGCAGCCGGTACGGGGCGTCGAACACCGGGGAGCTGTTTTTT. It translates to CASSRYGASNTGELFF.

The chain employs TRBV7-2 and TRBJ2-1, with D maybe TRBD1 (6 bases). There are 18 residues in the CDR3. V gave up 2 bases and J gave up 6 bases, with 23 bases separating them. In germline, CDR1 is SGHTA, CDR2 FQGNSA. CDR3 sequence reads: CASSLTLPPTGYSNEQFF. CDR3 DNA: TGTGCCAGCAGCTTAACCCTCCCGCCCACAGGGTACAGCAATGAGCAGTTCTTC.

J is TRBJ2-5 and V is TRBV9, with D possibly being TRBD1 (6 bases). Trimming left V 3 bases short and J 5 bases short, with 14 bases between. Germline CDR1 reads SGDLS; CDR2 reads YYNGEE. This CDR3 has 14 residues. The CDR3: CASSATGIRETQYF. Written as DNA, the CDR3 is TGTGCCAGCAGCGCCACAGGGATCAGGGAGACCCAGTACTTC.

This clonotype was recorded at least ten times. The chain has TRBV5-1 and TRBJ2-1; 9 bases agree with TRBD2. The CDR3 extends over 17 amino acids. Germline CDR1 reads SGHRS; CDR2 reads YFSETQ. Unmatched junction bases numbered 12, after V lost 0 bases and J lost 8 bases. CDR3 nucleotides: TGCGCCAGCAGCTTGGCGGCGGGCGGGGGGGCCGTCGATGAGCAGTTCTTC. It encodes CASSLAAGGGAVDEQFF.

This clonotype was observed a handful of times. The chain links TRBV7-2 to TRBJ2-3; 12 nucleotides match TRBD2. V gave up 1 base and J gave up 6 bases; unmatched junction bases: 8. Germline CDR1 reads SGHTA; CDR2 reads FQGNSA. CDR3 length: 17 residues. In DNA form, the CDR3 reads TGTGCCAGCAGCTTAGGGCCTAGCGGGGGGGCCAGTGATACGCAGTATTTT. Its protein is CASSLGPSGGASDTQYF. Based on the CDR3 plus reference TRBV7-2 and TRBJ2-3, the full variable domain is GAGVSQSPSNKVTEKGKDVELRCDPISGHTALYWYRQSLGQGLEFLIYFQGNSAPDKSGLPSDRFSAERTGGSVSTLTIQRTQQEDSAVYLCASSLGPSGGASDTQYFGPGTRLTVL.

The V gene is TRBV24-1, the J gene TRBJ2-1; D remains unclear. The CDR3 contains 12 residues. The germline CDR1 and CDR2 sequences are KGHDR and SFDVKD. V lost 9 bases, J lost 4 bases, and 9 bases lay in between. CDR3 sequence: CATADPYNEQFF. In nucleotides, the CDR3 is TGTGCCACCGCGGACCCGTACAATGAGCAGTTCTTC.

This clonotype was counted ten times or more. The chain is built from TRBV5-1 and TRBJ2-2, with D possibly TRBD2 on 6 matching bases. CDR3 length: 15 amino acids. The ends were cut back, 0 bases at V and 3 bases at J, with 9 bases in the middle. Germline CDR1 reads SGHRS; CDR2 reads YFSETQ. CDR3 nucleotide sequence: TGCGCCAGCAGCTTGGACCCGGGGGACACCGGGGAGCTGTTTTTT. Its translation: CASSLDPGDTGELFF.

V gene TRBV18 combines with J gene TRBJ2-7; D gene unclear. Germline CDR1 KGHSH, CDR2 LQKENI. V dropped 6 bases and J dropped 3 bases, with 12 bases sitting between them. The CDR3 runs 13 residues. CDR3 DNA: TGTGCCAGCTCTTACGGGTCTGGCTACGAGCAGTACTTC. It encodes CASSYGSGYEQYF.

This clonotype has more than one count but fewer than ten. CDR3 loop: CASSFDGATDTQYF. CDR3 coding DNA: TGTGCCAGCAGCTTTGATGGGGCGACAGATACGCAGTATTTT. V gene TRBV5-5 combines with J gene TRBJ2-3, with a tentative D call TRBD1 (5 bases). Germline V lookup: CDR1 SGHKS, CDR2 YYEKEE (reference sequence). The CDR3 has 14 amino acids. The V end lost 2 bases, the J end lost 3 bases, and 10 bases lay between the germline ends.

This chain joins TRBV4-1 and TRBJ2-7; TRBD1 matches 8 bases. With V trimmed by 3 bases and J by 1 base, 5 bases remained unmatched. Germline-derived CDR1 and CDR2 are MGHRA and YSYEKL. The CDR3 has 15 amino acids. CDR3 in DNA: TGCGCCAGCAGCCAGCTCGGGACAGGATCCTACGAGCAGTACTTC. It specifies CASSQLGTGSYEQYF.

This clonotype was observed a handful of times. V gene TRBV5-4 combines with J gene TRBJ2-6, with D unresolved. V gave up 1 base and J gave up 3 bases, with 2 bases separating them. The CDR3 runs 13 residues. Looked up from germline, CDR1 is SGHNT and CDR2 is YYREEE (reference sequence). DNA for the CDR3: TGTGCCAGCAGCTTGTATGGGGCCAACGTCCTGACTTTC. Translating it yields CASSLYGANVLTF. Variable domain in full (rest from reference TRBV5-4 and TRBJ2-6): ETGVTQSPTHLIKTRGQQVTLRCSSQSGHNTVSWYQQALGQGPQFIFQYYREEENGRGNFPPRFSGLQFPNYSSELNVNALELDDSALYLCASSLYGANVLTFGAGSRLTVL.

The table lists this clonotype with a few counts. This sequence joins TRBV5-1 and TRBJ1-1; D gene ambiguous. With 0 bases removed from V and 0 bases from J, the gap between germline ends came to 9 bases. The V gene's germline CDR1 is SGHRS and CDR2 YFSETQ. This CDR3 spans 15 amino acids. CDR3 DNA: TGCGCCAGCAGCTTGGGGGTCAGCATGAACACTGAAGCTTTCTTT. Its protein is CASSLGVSMNTEAFF. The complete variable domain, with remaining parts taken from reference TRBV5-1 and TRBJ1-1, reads KAGVTQTPRYLIKTRGQQVTLSCSPISGHRSVSWYQQTPGQGLQFLFEYFSETQRNKGNFPGRFSGRQFSNSRSEMNVSTLELGDSALYLCASSLGVSMNTEAFFGQGTRLTVV.

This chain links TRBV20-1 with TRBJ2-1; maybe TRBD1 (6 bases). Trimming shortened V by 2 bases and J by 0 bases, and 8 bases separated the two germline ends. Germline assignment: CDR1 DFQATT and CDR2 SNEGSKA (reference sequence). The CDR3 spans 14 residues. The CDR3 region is CSARSGDSYNEQFF. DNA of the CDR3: TGCAGTGCTAGATCAGGGGACTCCTACAATGAGCAGTTCTTC.

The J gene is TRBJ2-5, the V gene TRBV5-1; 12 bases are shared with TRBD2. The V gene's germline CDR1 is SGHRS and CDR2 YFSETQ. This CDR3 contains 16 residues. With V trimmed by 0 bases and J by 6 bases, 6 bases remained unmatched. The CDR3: CASSLDTSGGLKTQYF. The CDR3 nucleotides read TGCGCCAGCAGCTTGGATACTAGCGGGGGGTTGAAGACCCAGTACTTC. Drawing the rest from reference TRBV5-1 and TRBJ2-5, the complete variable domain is KAGVTQTPRYLIKTRGQQVTLSCSPISGHRSVSWYQQTPGQGLQFLFEYFSETQRNKGNFPGRFSGRQFSNSRSEMNVSTLELGDSALYLCASSLDTSGGLKTQYFGPGTRLLVL.

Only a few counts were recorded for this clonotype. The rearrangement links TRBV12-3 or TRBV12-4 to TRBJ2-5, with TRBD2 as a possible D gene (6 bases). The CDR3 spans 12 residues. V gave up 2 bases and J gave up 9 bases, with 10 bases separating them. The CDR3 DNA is TGTGCCAGCAGTTTAAACTGGGGGGCCCAGTACTTC. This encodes CASSLNWGAQYF.

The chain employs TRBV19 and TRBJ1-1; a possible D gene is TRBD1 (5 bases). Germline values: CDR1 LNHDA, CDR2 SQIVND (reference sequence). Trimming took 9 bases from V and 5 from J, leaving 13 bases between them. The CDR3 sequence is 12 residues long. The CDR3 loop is CASRRAKTEAFF. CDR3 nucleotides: TGTGCCAGCCGCAGGGCGAAGACTGAAGCTTTCTTT.

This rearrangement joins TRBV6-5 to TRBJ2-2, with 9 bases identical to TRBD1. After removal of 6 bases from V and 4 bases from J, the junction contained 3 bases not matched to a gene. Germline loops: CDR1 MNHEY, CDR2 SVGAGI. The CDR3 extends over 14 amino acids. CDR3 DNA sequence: TGTGCCAGCAGCCACAGGGGGCTCACCGGGGAGCTGTTTTTT. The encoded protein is CASSHRGLTGELFF.

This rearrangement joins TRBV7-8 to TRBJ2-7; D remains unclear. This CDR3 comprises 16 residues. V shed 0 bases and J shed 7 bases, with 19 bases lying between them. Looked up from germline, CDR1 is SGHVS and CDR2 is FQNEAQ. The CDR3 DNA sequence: TGTGCCAGCAGCTTAGCAGGGCCGCAAGTCCCGGTTGAGCAGTACTTC. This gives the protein CASSLAGPQVPVEQYF.

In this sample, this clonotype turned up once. In nucleotides, the CDR3 is TGCAGTGCTAGACCCCGGACAGGGTCAAACTATGGCTACACCTTC. It yields the protein CSARPRTGSNYGYTF. This chain connects TRBV20-1 to TRBJ1-2, with 8 bases matching TRBD1. CDR1 and CDR2 from the germline V gene are DFQATT and SNEGSKA (reference sequence). The CDR3 loop spans 15 amino acids. With 2 bases clipped from V and 2 bases from J, the junction kept 7 bases outside the gene matches.

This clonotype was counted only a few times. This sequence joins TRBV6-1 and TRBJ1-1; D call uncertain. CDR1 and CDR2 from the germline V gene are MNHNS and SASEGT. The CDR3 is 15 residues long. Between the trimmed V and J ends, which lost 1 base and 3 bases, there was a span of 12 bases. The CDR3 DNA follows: TGTGCCAGCAGTGAAGGGGCCTTATGGGACACTGAAGCTTTCTTT. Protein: CASSEGALWDTEAFF.

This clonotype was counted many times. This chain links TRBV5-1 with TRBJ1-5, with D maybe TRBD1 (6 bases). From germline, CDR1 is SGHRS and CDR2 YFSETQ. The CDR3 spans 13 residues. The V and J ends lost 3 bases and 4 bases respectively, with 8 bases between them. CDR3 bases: TGCGCCAGCAGCTCGACAGGTAATCAGCCCCAGCATTTT. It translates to CASSSTGNQPQHF.